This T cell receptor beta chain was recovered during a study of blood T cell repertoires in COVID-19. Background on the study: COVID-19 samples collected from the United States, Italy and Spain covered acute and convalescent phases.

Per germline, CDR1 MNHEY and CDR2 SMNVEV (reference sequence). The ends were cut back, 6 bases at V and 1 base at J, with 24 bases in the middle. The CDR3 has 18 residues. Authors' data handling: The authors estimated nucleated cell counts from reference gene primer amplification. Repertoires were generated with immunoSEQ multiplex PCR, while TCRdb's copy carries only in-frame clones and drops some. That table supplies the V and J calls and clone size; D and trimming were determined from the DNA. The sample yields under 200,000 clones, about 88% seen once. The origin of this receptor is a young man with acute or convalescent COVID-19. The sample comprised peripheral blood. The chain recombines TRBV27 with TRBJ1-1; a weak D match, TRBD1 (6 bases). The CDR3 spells CASSPAQGNVAENTEAFF. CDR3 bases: TGTGCCAGCAGCCCTGCACAGGGTAACGTTGCCGAGAACACTGAAGCTTTCTTT.